The entry below describes one T cell receptor beta chain. V shed 3 bases and J shed 5 bases, with 12 bases lying between them. Germline V gives CDR1 LGHDT, CDR2 YNNKEL (reference sequence). CDR3 size: 14 residues. Unique molecular identifiers were built into the TCRbeta library. Using its own MiXCR run on the PCR reads, TCRdb lists one record per CDR3 protein. The sample includes some 240,000 distinct CDR3 sequences, 7.5% to 10% of them seen just once. The sample originates from a study of T-cell reconstitution after alpha-beta-depleted transplantation in children. The sample was PBMCs from the stem cell graft donor, taken from the stem cell graft. The J gene is TRBJ2-3, the V gene TRBV3-1, with D perhaps matching TRBD2 (6 bases). The receptor was isolated from a human donor who donated a stem cell graft to a child with SCID. CDR3 sequence: CASSHAGLRDTQYF. CDR3 coding DNA: TGTGCCAGCAGCCACGCGGGACTTCGAGATACGCAGTATTTT.